A selection of T cell receptor beta chains follows, all from one sample in a study of T-cell reconstitution after alpha-beta-depleted transplantation in children. TCRdb processed the PCR reads anew with MiXCR; each CDR3 protein has one entry. The data hold some 280,000 distinct CDR3 sequences, with nearly 10% observed a single time. Material: PBMCs from the stem cell graft donor, obtained from the stem cell graft. The source is a human donor who donated a stem cell graft to a child with SCID. Both conserved end residues are part of each CDR3. The D gene is left open where the match is weak. Some rows have no size entry. The others give once, few or many, or a class for an expanded clone.

J | D | size | V | CDR3 | DNA
TRBJ2-7 | - | few | TRBV12-3/TRBV12-4 | CASSLGIYYEQYF | TGTGCCAGCAGTTTAGGGATCTACTACGAGCAGTACTTC
TRBJ2-5 | TRBD1 | few | TRBV14 | CASSSMDRGLQETQYF | TGTGCCAGCAGTTCGATGGACAGGGGGCTACAAGAGACCCAGTACTTC
TRBJ2-5 | - | many | TRBV5-1 | CASSVGSGFQETQYF | TGCGCCAGCAGCGTGGGATCGGGGTTTCAAGAGACCCAGTACTTC
TRBJ2-1 | TRBD2 | once | TRBV9 | CASSEVTSGNNEQFF | TGTGCCAGCAGCGAAGTGACTAGCGGAAACAATGAGCAGTTCTTC
TRBJ2-7 | TRBD2 | few | TRBV7-2 | CASSSAPGTSAQGGSSYEQYF | TGTGCCAGCAGCTCCGCCCCCGGGACTAGCGCCCAGGGCGGGAGCTCCTACGAGCAGTACTTC
TRBJ2-7 | - | - | TRBV2 | CASRPDISYEQYF | TGTGCCAGCAGGCCGGACATCTCCTACGAGCAGTACTTC
TRBJ1-3 | - | few | TRBV5-1 | CASSLGDRGPLSGNTIYF | TGCGCCAGCAGCTTGGGAGATAGGGGACCGCTTTCTGGAAACACCATATATTTT
TRBJ2-2 | - | - | TRBV11-2 | CASSFRRSTGELFF | TGTGCCAGCAGCTTTCGACGTTCCACCGGGGAGCTGTTTTTT
TRBJ2-7 | - | - | TRBV9 | CASSVVPSSSYEQYF | TGTGCCAGCAGCGTAGTTCCGTCCTCTTCCTACGAGCAGTACTTC
TRBJ1-5 | TRBD1 | few | TRBV12-3/TRBV12-4 | CASRRTGLSNQPQHF | TGTGCCAGCAGACGGACAGGCCTTAGCAATCAGCCCCAGCATTTT
TRBJ2-3 | TRBD2 | - | TRBV11-2 | CASSSNTRTSGGRVNTQYF | TGTGCCAGCAGCTCCAATACAAGGACTAGCGGGGGGAGGGTAAATACGCAGTATTTT
TRBJ1-1 | TRBD1 | many | TRBV14 | CASSQAGGSEAFF | TGTGCCAGCAGCCAAGCAGGGGGGTCGGAAGCTTTCTTT
TRBJ2-5 | - | - | TRBV27 | CASSLFPGTEETQYF | TGTGCCAGCAGTTTATTTCCCGGGACGGAAGAGACCCAGTACTTC
TRBJ1-6 | - | many | TRBV27 | CASSLSGSNSPLHF | TGTGCCAGCAGTTTATCGGGGTCGAATTCACCCCTCCACTTT
TRBJ1-1 | - | many | TRBV12-3/TRBV12-4 | CASSRNAGGTEAFF | TGTGCCAGCAGTCGAAATGCGGGGGGCACTGAAGCTTTCTTT
TRBJ1-1 | - | - | TRBV12-5 | CASGLKGRNTEAFF | TGTGCTAGTGGTTTGAAGGGGCGGAACACTGAAGCTTTCTTT
TRBJ1-1 | - | - | TRBV12-3/TRBV12-4 | CASTNRGGDTEAFF | TGTGCCAGCACCAACCGAGGAGGGGACACTGAAGCTTTCTTT
TRBJ2-3 | - | many | TRBV5-1 | CASSLAGQGTDTQYF | TGCGCCAGCAGCTTGGCCGGTCAGGGCACAGATACGCAGTATTTT
TRBJ2-1 | TRBD2 | many | TRBV5-6 | CASSLATSGGASSYNEQFF | TGTGCCAGCAGCTTGGCGACTAGCGGGGGGGCCAGTTCCTACAATGAGCAGTTCTTC
TRBJ1-1 | TRBD1 | many | TRBV12-3/TRBV12-4 | CASRGQGARGTEAFF | TGTGCCAGCAGAGGACAGGGGGCGCGAGGCACTGAAGCTTTCTTT
TRBJ2-5 | - | - | TRBV5-5 | CASSLDGWTQYF | TGTGCCAGCAGCCTGGACGGCTGGACCCAGTACTTC
TRBJ2-7 | - | - | TRBV4-1 | CASSQETGALYEQYF | TGCGCCAGCAGCCAAGAGACGGGGGCCCTCTACGAGCAGTACTTC
TRBJ2-7 | TRBD1 | many | TRBV5-1 | CASTGQGATYEQYF | TGCGCCAGCACCGGACAGGGGGCAACGTACGAGCAGTACTTC
TRBJ1-3 | - | - | TRBV20-1 | CSARVAGSSRNTIYF | TGCAGTGCTAGAGTGGCGGGGAGTTCTAGAAACACCATATATTTT
TRBJ1-1 | - | - | TRBV7-9 | CASSPKSRLGVEAFF | TGTGCCAGCAGTCCAAAATCCAGGTTGGGGGTTGAAGCTTTCTTT
TRBJ1-6 | - | many | TRBV7-9 | CASSLESQLNSPLHF | TGTGCCAGCAGCTTAGAGAGCCAGTTAAATTCACCCCTCCACTTT
TRBJ1-6 | TRBD1 | - | TRBV12-3/TRBV12-4 | CASSQTGDYSPLHF | TGTGCCAGCAGCCAGACAGGGGATTATTCACCCCTCCACTTT
TRBJ2-5 | - | few | TRBV12-3/TRBV12-4 | CASSPTGPRETQYF | TGTGCCAGCAGCCCGACGGGACCTCGGGAGACCCAGTACTTC
TRBJ2-4 | - | - | TRBV18 | CASSPSKALAKNIQYF | TGTGCCAGCTCGCCGTCCAAGGCCCTAGCCAAAAACATTCAGTACTTC
TRBJ2-2 | TRBD1 | - | TRBV5-1 | CASSPTGSGELFF | TGCGCCAGCAGCCCGACAGGGTCCGGGGAGCTGTTTTTT
TRBJ2-7 | - | - | TRBV19 | CASSPATSQIGEQYF | TGTGCCAGTAGTCCGGCCACATCCCAAATTGGCGAGCAGTACTTC
TRBJ1-2 | TRBD1 | - | TRBV20-1 | CSARGRTGISGYTF | TGCAGTGCTAGAGGGAGGACAGGGATAAGCGGCTACACCTTC